Following are 22 T cell receptor beta chains from one sample sequenced in a study of blood T cell repertoires in COVID-19. Repertoires were generated with immunoSEQ multiplex PCR, while TCRdb's copy carries only in-frame clones and drops some. The sample lists fewer than 350,000 clones, about nine tenths occurring once. Sequences were obtained from PBMCs or T cells enriched from blood (not recorded which). Receptors originate from a man aged 55 to 70 who had recovered from COVID-19.

The chain combines TRBV5-1 with TRBJ1-1; the D gene is possibly TRBD1 (5 bases). In germline, CDR1 is SGHRS, CDR2 YFSETQ. The CDR3 runs 14 residues. Between the trimmed V and J ends, which lost 0 bases and 4 bases, there was a span of 10 bases. The CDR3 reads CASSLGGGVTEAFF. The CDR3 DNA reads as TGCGCCAGCAGCTTGGGGGGCGGGGTCACTGAAGCTTTCTTT.

This clone has more than one count but fewer than ten. This chain uses TRBV24-1 with TRBJ1-5, with a weak D call TRBD1 (6 bases). The CDR3 runs 17 residues. V was trimmed by 4 bases and J by 7 bases, leaving 22 bases between them. Looked up from germline, CDR1 is KGHDR and CDR2 is SFDVKD. The CDR3: CATSEGSGGPGEQPQHF. The CDR3 bases are TGTGCCACCAGTGAGGGGAGCGGGGGGCCGGGGGAACAGCCCCAGCATTTT.

The chain links TRBV18 to TRBJ2-3; 11 bases match TRBD2. This CDR3 region has 14 residues. Trimming cost V 8 bases and J 1 base; bases outside gene matches: 2. The V gene's germline CDR1 is KGHSH and CDR2 LQKENI. CDR3 in DNA: TGTGCCAGCGCGACTAGCGGGGGCACAGATACGCAGTATTTT. Translating it yields CASATSGGTDTQYF.

The chain combines TRBV5-1 with TRBJ2-7; D possibly corresponds to TRBD2 (6 bases). Trimming left V 0 bases short and J 5 bases short, with 21 bases between. CDR1 and CDR2 from the germline V gene are SGHRS and YFSETQ. The CDR3 length is 17 residues. CDR3 amino acids: CASSLAVSAGSVNEQYF. DNA of the CDR3: TGCGCCAGCAGCTTGGCCGTCAGCGCGGGGTCCGTCAACGAGCAGTACTTC.

The rearrangement links TRBV10-3 to TRBJ1-1; perhaps TRBD1 as D (6 bases). CDR3 length equals 13 residues. V was clipped by 9 bases and J by 5 bases, with 16 bases between them. CDR1 ENHRY and CDR2 SYGVKD come from the germline V gene. The CDR3 DNA reads TGTGCCATTGGTCAGGGGATGGGAACTGAAGCTTTCTTT. This sequence encodes CAIGQGMGTEAFF.

This clone was seen more than once but under ten times. The chain carries TRBV19 and TRBJ1-5, with unresolved D. CDR3 size: 12 residues. Germline-derived CDR1 and CDR2 are LNHDA and SQIVND (reference sequence). V was clipped by 7 bases and J by 7 bases, with 11 bases between them. This chain's CDR3 is CASTDYQQPQHF. The DNA for the CDR3 is TGTGCCAGTACGGACTATCAGCAGCCCCAGCATTTT. Based on the CDR3 plus reference TRBV19 and TRBJ1-5, the full variable domain is DGGITQSPKYLFRKEGQNVTLSCEQNLNHDAMYWYRQDPGQGLRLIYYSQIVNDFQKGDIAEGYSVSREKKESFPLTVTSAQKNPTAFYLCASTDYQQPQHFGDGTRLSIL.

The genes are TRBV5-4 and TRBJ2-3; 9 bases are a match to TRBD1. With V trimmed by 4 bases and J by 0 bases, 9 bases remained unmatched. In germline, CDR1 is SGHNT, CDR2 YYREEE (reference sequence). The CDR3 totals 17 residues. CDR3 sequence reads: CASSARGGTGSTDTQYF. The CDR3 region has the DNA TGTGCCAGCAGCGCGCGAGGGGGGACAGGGAGCACAGATACGCAGTATTTT.

The chain is built from TRBV7-8 and TRBJ1-2, with D possibly being TRBD1 (5 bases). V lost 1 base to trimming and J lost 8 bases, with 17 bases between them. Germline loops: CDR1 SGHVS, CDR2 FQNEAQ. CDR3 length: 15 amino acids. CDR3: CASSLGSGRLDGYTF. Here the CDR3 DNA reads TGTGCCAGCAGCTTAGGATCAGGGAGGCTCGACGGCTACACCTTC.

The gene calls are TRBV5-4 and TRBJ1-1; D may be TRBD1 (5 bases). Trimming took off 4 bases at V and 7 bases at J, with 20 bases between the two ends. CDR3 size: 15 residues. The germline CDR1 and CDR2 sequences are SGHNT and YYREEE (reference sequence). The CDR3 sequence: CASSHRTAHGGEAFF. In nucleotides, the CDR3 is TGTGCCAGCAGCCACCGGACGGCCCACGGGGGTGAAGCTTTCTTT. The full variable domain, in which reference TRBV5-4 and TRBJ1-1 provide the parts outside the CDR3, is ETGVTQSPTHLIKTRGQQVTLRCSSQSGHNTVSWYQQALGQGPQFIFQYYREEENGRGNFPPRFSGLQFPNYSSELNVNALELDDSALYLCASSHRTAHGGEAFFGQGTRLTVV.

The chain joins TRBV19 to TRBJ2-2; TRBD2 aligns across 11 bases. CDR1 and CDR2 from the germline V gene are LNHDA and SQIVND (reference sequence). This CDR3 is built from 15 residues. V lost 7 bases and J lost 2; bases outside the gene matches: 3. Written as DNA, the CDR3 is TGTGCCAGTAAGGGACTAGCGGCAAACACCGGGGAGCTGTTTTTT. It is translated as CASKGLAANTGELFF.

V and J are TRBV15 and TRBJ2-3; 9 bases agree with TRBD2. Germline values: CDR1 LNHNV, CDR2 YYDKDF (reference sequence). This CDR3 comprises 17 residues. Trimming removed 0 bases from V and 4 bases from J; junction bases left unmatched: 8. The CDR3 loop reads CATSRERGAGGPDTQYF. DNA of the CDR3: TGTGCCACCAGCAGAGAAAGGGGGGCGGGAGGGCCAGATACGCAGTATTTT.

The rearrangement uses TRBV11-2 and TRBJ2-1; TRBD2 agrees at 9 bases. This CDR3 spans 15 amino acids. With V trimmed by 5 bases and J by 4 bases, 6 bases remained unmatched. Germline V gene lookup returns CDR1 SGHAT and CDR2 FQNNGV. CDR3 DNA: TGTGCCAGCAGCGTAAGGACTAGCGCATACAATGAGCAGTTCTTC. The encoded protein is CASSVRTSAYNEQFF.

The chain has TRBV28 and TRBJ1-1; perhaps TRBD1 as D (5 bases). The germline V and J ends were trimmed by 4 bases and 8 bases, with 8 bases remaining between them. This CDR3 is built from 11 residues. The germline gives CDR1 MDHEN, CDR2 SYDVKM. CDR3 coding DNA: TGTGCCAGCAGTTCTTACAGGGAAGCTTTCTTT. It yields the protein CASSSYREAFF.

The chain carries TRBV28 and TRBJ2-7; 10 bases are shared with TRBD1. The germline V gene has CDR1 MDHEN and CDR2 SYDVKM. J lost 6 bases, V lost 6 bases, and 2 bases had no gene match. The CDR3 is 12 residues long. CDR3 sequence reads: CASRDRGFEQYF. The CDR3 coding sequence is TGTGCCAGCAGGGACAGGGGGTTCGAGCAGTACTTC.

The chain employs TRBV6-5 and TRBJ1-1, with unresolved D. Germline V CDR1 and CDR2: MNHEY, SVGAGI. V was cut by 4 bases and J by 2 bases, with 14 bases left in between. The length of the CDR3 is 15 residues. The chain's CDR3 is CASSSPFEGNTEAFF. DNA of the CDR3: TGTGCCAGCAGTTCCCCATTCGAGGGCAACACTGAAGCTTTCTTT.

The chain links TRBV9 to TRBJ2-5, with D hard to call. The ends were cut back, 4 bases at V and 5 bases at J, with 12 bases in the middle. There are 13 residues in the CDR3. Looked up from germline, CDR1 is SGDLS and CDR2 is YYNGEE. Here the CDR3 DNA reads TGTGCCAGCAGCCCTGTCCTTGCGGAGACCCAGTACTTC. It yields the protein CASSPVLAETQYF.

This chain links TRBV28 with TRBJ2-3; D ambiguous. The CDR3 has 15 residues. Deletions cut 2 bases from V and 2 bases from J, with 11 bases between. The germline CDR1 and CDR2 sequences are MDHEN and SYDVKM. Here the CDR3 reads CASSLVAQYTDTQYF. CDR3 DNA sequence: TGTGCCAGCAGTTTAGTAGCCCAATACACAGATACGCAGTATTTT.

For the CDR3, the DNA is TGTGCCAGCAGCGTAGGGACAGGGAGGACCTACGAGCAGTACTTC. It codes for CASSVGTGRTYEQYF. The rearrangement links TRBV9 to TRBJ2-7; 8 nucleotides match TRBD1. Trimming cost V 0 bases and J 2 bases; bases outside gene matches: 4. The CDR3 sequence is 15 residues long. Germline lookup yields CDR1 SGDLS and CDR2 YYNGEE.

The genes are TRBV19 and TRBJ1-5, with D perhaps matching TRBD1 (6 bases). Germline values: CDR1 LNHDA, CDR2 SQIVND (reference sequence). The V gene lost 8 bases and the J gene lost 5 bases, with 13 bases spanning the gap. CDR3 size: 13 residues. The CDR3 DNA is TGTGCCAGTCCTCAGGGGAAGGATCAGCCCCAGCATTTT. It yields the protein CASPQGKDQPQHF.

This chain uses TRBV5-1 with TRBJ1-5; 7 bases agree with TRBD1. This CDR3 is 14 amino acids long. The ends lost 4 bases at V and 5 bases at J; junction bases unmatched: 6. The germline CDR1 and CDR2 sequences are SGHRS and YFSETQ. CDR3 residues: CASSEGTEDQPQHF. The CDR3 DNA sequence: TGCGCCAGCAGCGAAGGGACAGAAGATCAGCCCCAGCATTTT.

This rearrangement joins TRBV19 to TRBJ2-1, with 12 positions matching TRBD2. The CDR3 has 14 residues. Germline CDR1 is LNHDA and CDR2 is SQIVND (reference sequence). J gave up 10 bases and V 8 bases, and 9 bases lay outside the gene matches. The CDR3 reads CASRRLAGANEQFF. CDR3 in DNA: TGTGCCAGTCGGAGACTAGCGGGAGCCAACGAGCAGTTCTTC.

CDR3 nucleotide sequence: TGTGCCAGCAGTGAAAGTGAGAGGGGGCTAGCCAAAAACATTCAGTACTTC. It yields the protein CASSESERGLAKNIQYF. The V and J genes are TRBV6-4 and TRBJ2-4, with 7 bases identical to TRBD1. This CDR3 is 17 amino acids long. Germline V gene data show CDR1 as MRHNA and CDR2 as SNTAGT. V shed 3 bases, J shed 0 bases, and the junction held 8 bases outside the gene matches.